These 13 T cell receptor beta chains were sequenced from one sample in a study of T cell changes during pregnancy in multiple sclerosis. TCRdb keeps only in-frame clones here, not all; method: immunoSEQ multiplex PCR. Of approximately 49,000 clones listed, around 90% were seen once; the top ten hold 5% to 6.5%. The sequenced sample was peripheral blood, obtained after pregnancy. All receptors come from a female donor in good health, enrolled as a control in a pregnancy study.

The V and J genes are TRBV12-5 and TRBJ1-4; D might be TRBD1 (5 bases). V was trimmed by 6 bases and J by 4 bases, leaving 12 bases between them. CDR3 length: 14 residues. The germline CDR1 and CDR2 sequences are LGHNT and FRNRAP. The CDR3 loop reads CASGPQGGNEKLFF. CDR3 sequence (DNA): TGTGCTAGTGGGCCCCAGGGAGGTAATGAAAAACTGTTTTTT.

The V gene is TRBV7-8, the J gene TRBJ1-2; no firm D call. Germline V gives CDR1 SGHVS, CDR2 FQNEAQ. The length of the CDR3 is 15 residues. V was cut by 5 bases and J by 4 bases, with 17 bases left in between. CDR3 residues: CASSGSVEGLYGYTF. The CDR3 coding sequence is TGTGCCAGCAGCGGGAGTGTCGAAGGGCTCTATGGCTACACCTTC.

The table lists this clone with a few counts. The V and J genes are TRBV19 and TRBJ1-1, with TRBD1 matching 7 bases. Trimming took 6 bases from V and 0 from J; bases not matched to a gene: 7. The germline V gene encodes CDR1 LNHDA and CDR2 SQIVND (reference sequence). The CDR3 totals 15 residues. The CDR3, as DNA: TGTGCCAGTAGCCAAGCGACAGGGTTGAACACTGAAGCTTTCTTT. Its translation: CASSQATGLNTEAFF. Looking up the rest from reference TRBV19 and TRBJ1-1 gives the full variable domain: DGGITQSPKYLFRKEGQNVTLSCEQNLNHDAMYWYRQDPGQGLRLIYYSQIVNDFQKGDIAEGYSVSREKKESFPLTVTSAQKNPTAFYLCASSQATGLNTEAFFGQGTRLTVV.

This chain uses TRBV7-2 with TRBJ2-7, with 13 bases aligning to TRBD2. After removal of 5 bases from V and 6 bases from J, the junction contained 7 bases not matched to a gene. Germline assignment: CDR1 SGHTA and CDR2 FQGNSA. The CDR3 runs to 15 residues. The CDR3 protein is CASSPQLAGGGEQYF. DNA for the CDR3: TGTGCCAGCAGCCCTCAACTAGCGGGGGGGGGCGAGCAGTACTTC. The whole variable domain, remainder taken from reference TRBV7-2 and TRBJ2-7, is GAGVSQSPSNKVTEKGKDVELRCDPISGHTALYWYRQSLGQGLEFLIYFQGNSAPDKSGLPSDRFSAERTGGSVSTLTIQRTQQEDSAVYLCASSPQLAGGGEQYFGPGTRLTVT.

The chain combines TRBV7-3 with TRBJ2-1, with D possibly being TRBD2 (5 bases). Trimming stripped 1 base from V and 6 bases from J, with 13 bases between. The CDR3 contains 15 residues. Looked up from germline, CDR1 is SGHTA and CDR2 is FQGTGA. Here the CDR3 DNA reads TGTGCCAGCAGCTTAAAGGGCGGTGGACTCAATGAGCAGTTCTTC. As protein: CASSLKGGGLNEQFF.

The rearrangement uses TRBV11-2 and TRBJ2-5; weak D call: TRBD2 (7 bases). The CDR3 extends over 13 amino acids. Germline CDR1 SGHAT, CDR2 FQNNGV. Trimming left V 7 bases short and J 7 bases short, with 16 bases between. CDR3 in amino acids: CASTRGAVGTQYF. As DNA, the CDR3 is TGTGCCAGCACCCGGGGGGCGGTGGGGACCCAGTACTTC.

V is TRBV7-2 and J is TRBJ2-5; D may be TRBD1 (7 bases). The CDR3 runs to 14 residues. V dropped 5 bases and J dropped 1 base, with 11 bases sitting between them. The germline gives CDR1 SGHTA, CDR2 FQGNSA. The CDR3 here is CASSPGGTQETQYF. As DNA, the CDR3 is TGTGCCAGCAGCCCAGGGGGGACCCAAGAGACCCAGTACTTC.

The CDR3 sequence: CASTHGGRTEAFF. DNA for the CDR3: TGTGCCAGCACCCACGGGGGAAGAACTGAAGCTTTCTTT. This sequence joins TRBV28 and TRBJ1-1; a weak D match, TRBD1 (5 bases). Germline V gene data show CDR1 as MDHEN and CDR2 as SYDVKM. The CDR3 spans 13 residues. V lost 7 bases and J 5 bases, leaving 14 bases between the germline ends.

The gene calls are TRBV2 and TRBJ2-7; 8 positions match TRBD1. Germline V gene data show CDR1 as SNHLY and CDR2 as FYNNEI. V lost 4 bases and J lost 6; bases outside the gene matches: 5. The CDR3 contains 13 residues. The CDR3 DNA follows: TGTGCCAGCAGTGCAGGGGGCGGCCTCGAGCAGTACTTC. It translates to CASSAGGGLEQYF.

The V gene is TRBV7-8, the J gene TRBJ2-1, with TRBD2 identical over 9 bases. Germline assignment: CDR1 SGHVS and CDR2 FQNEAQ. This CDR3 contains 17 residues. J lost 3 bases, V lost 2 bases, and 8 bases had no gene match. CDR3 protein: CASSLPWTSASYNEQFF. The CDR3 coding sequence is TGTGCCAGCAGCTTACCGTGGACTAGCGCTAGCTACAATGAGCAGTTCTTC. Full variable domain (rest looked up from reference TRBV7-8 and TRBJ2-1): GAGVSQSPRYKVAKRGQDVALRCDPISGHVSLFWYQQALGQGPEFLTYFQNEAQLDKSGLPSDRFFAERPEGSVSTLKIQRTQQEDSAVYLCASSLPWTSASYNEQFFGPGTRLTVL.

The V call is TRBV28, the J call TRBJ2-7; 9 bases map to TRBD1. Losses at the gene ends were 3 bases for V and 1 base for J; bases not matched to a gene: 13. The CDR3 is 18 residues long. Germline CDR1 is MDHEN and CDR2 is SYDVKM. The CDR3 DNA reads as TGTGCCAGCAGTTTTCCCAAAACCGGGACAGGGTTTTCCTACGAGCAGTACTTC. Its protein is CASSFPKTGTGFSYEQYF.

The genes are TRBV4-1 and TRBJ2-2; 9 nucleotides align to TRBD1. This CDR3 has 18 amino acids. Per the germline V gene, CDR1 is MGHRA and CDR2 is YSYEKL. With 4 bases clipped from V and 6 bases from J, the junction kept 15 bases outside the gene matches. The CDR3 region has the DNA TGCGCCAGCAGCCTCCCCCTCGCCAGGGACAGGGACGCCGGGGAGCTGTTTTTT. Its translation: CASSLPLARDRDAGELFF.

The rearrangement links TRBV5-6 to TRBJ2-2; 8 bases align to TRBD1. J lost 3 bases, V lost 5 bases, and 6 bases had no gene match. Germline CDR1 is SGHDT and CDR2 is YYEEEE. The CDR3 contains 15 residues. CDR3 in DNA: TGTGCCAGCAGTCCGTTGGACAGGGACACCGGGGAGCTGTTTTTT. It yields the protein CASSPLDRDTGELFF.